Sequencing of this T cell receptor beta chain was carried out in a study of cytomegalovirus exposure and HLA in healthy donors. Amplification used 60 Vbeta primers and 13 Jbeta primers. Generated by immunoSEQ multiplex PCR, the TCRdb table keeps only in-frame clones and is missing some. The data show 200,000 or so clones, roughly 83% seen once. The germline V gene has CDR1 LNHDA and CDR2 SQIVND (reference sequence). Trimming took 5 bases from V and 12 from J, leaving 14 bases between them. This CDR3 is 12 amino acids long. The rearrangement links TRBV19 to TRBJ2-1; D unclear. This receptor was taken from a boy aged 5-17 years in good health and CMV-seronegative. Sequenced material: PBMCs. CDR3 loop: CASSDLAERQFF. Here the CDR3 DNA reads TGTGCCAGTAGTGACCTGGCGGAAAGGCAGTTCTTC. The full variable domain, with the rest looked up from reference TRBV19 and TRBJ2-1, is DGGITQSPKYLFRKEGQNVTLSCEQNLNHDAMYWYRQDPGQGLRLIYYSQIVNDFQKGDIAEGYSVSREKKESFPLTVTSAQKNPTAFYLCASSDLAERQFFGPGTRLTVL.